Below, one T cell receptor (beta chain) is given with its context. This clonotype was counted between two and nine times. Its antigen is unknown. Per-base quality was not reported, and no clone a single base away is much larger than it. The CDR3 runs 10 amino acids, cysteine and phenylalanine included. This entry keeps only the CDR3 DNA: 30 bases, framed from base 1. Trimming takes 3 bases from V and 7 bases from J, and the germline ends sit 6 bases apart. CDR1 is given as DFQATT and CDR2 as SNEGSKA, both from the germline V gene (reference sequence). These data come from a study of identical twins (dated by TCRdb to 2016 to 2017). Background on the whole study: To test whether fetal clonotypes persist, this study deep-sequenced TCR alpha and beta repertoires from monozygotic twins, from unrelated adults of various ages, and from cord blood. Replicate twin experiments were performed at different times using different library preparation protocols to rule out contamination.

Preparation of the library involved 5' RACE. For sequencing, an Illumina HiSeq 2000 was employed. Template switching added a universal primer binding site, and the final cDNA carried a unique molecular identifier that allowed TCR cDNA molecules to be counted accurately. First-strand cDNA for TCR alpha and beta chains was synthesized from specific primers in the conserved constant-segment region. To control for contamination, every cDNA library carried two barcodes: a SMART-Mk sample barcode plus Illumina barcodes. TruSeq adapter sequences along with Illumina sample barcodes were introduced in two successive PCR steps. TCR alpha and beta cDNA libraries were sequenced on the Illumina HiSeq platform with custom primers. Per the authors' processing: Raw reads were processed with MiGEC to extract unique molecular identifiers, and MiXCR was used to determine CDR3 positions. For each individual, recombination models were inferred using an EM algorithm with the repgenHMM and IGoR tools. The analysis of shared clonotypes was done with the tcR package in R, with sharing normalized by the product of cloneset sizes. To study raw recombination free of thymic and clonal selection effects, out-of-frame nonproductive sequences were analyzed. TCRdb itself trimmed the public reads at Q25 with fastp, ran MiXCR and retained productive beta chains. Identical CDR3 proteins give one entry, which carries the most common genes and DNA. The V and J calls were not made by the authors but by TCRdb's processing. This sample lists about 690,000 distinct CDR3 sequences; 6.1% were detected once. The top ten clonotypes cover approximately 2% of the sample.

The investigation overall reported the following: Compared with coincidental sharing between unrelated individuals, out-of-frame TCR alpha sequences shared between twins had an excess of sequences with low generation probability. Excess twin sharing in beta out-of-frame sequences was weaker because fewer shared sequences lowered the signal-to-noise ratio. Because the same donors could not be followed over many years, the conclusions depended on cross-sectional statistical analysis. Recombination models systematically underestimated out-of-frame TCR alpha sharing in monozygotic twins but agreed with sharing between unrelated individuals. Invariant T cells such as MAIT and iNKT could partly confound zero-insertion analyses, though diverse VJ usage argued against this for most clonotypes. Abundant cord blood beta clonotypes had fewer insertions, young adult naive repertoires showed a similar but weaker trend, and memory repertoires showed no such trend.

Every donor was a healthy Caucasian. The study also sequenced three unrelated non-twin adults: a male aged 18 to 30, a male aged 50 to 59 and a female aged 50 to 59. Miltenyi CD45RO+ enrichment and human naive T-cell isolation kits were used to isolate memory (CD45RO+) and naive T cells from PBMC. This TCR came from a man younger than 30 in good health. The chain was built from TRBV20-1 and TRBJ1-1, with the D segment identity uncertain. Sequenced input: naive T cells sorted from blood. The cell subset or site label, as the study defines it: cells isolated with a human naive T-cell isolation kit. The nucleotide sequence is given as TGCAGTGCTAGTGTTAGTGAAGCTTTCTTT. This yields the protein CSASVSEAFF.